This T cell receptor (beta chain) originates from a study of T cell changes during pregnancy in multiple sclerosis. This clone was detected only a few times. The repertoire was sequenced with immunoSEQ multiplex PCR; TCRdb's copy has only in-frame clones and lacks some. The data hold approximately 50,000 clones, with 94% observed a single time. Losses at the gene ends were 6 bases for V and 4 bases for J; bases not matched to a gene: 10. CDR1 and CDR2 from the germline V gene are LNHNV and YYDKDF (reference sequence). The CDR3 totals 15 residues. Sequenced material: CD4+ T cells from peripheral blood mononuclear cells, taken in the third trimester of pregnancy. The gene calls are TRBV15 and TRBJ1-2, with TRBD1 matching 8 bases. This clonotype originated in a female donor with multiple sclerosis, enrolled in a pregnancy study. The CDR3 region is CATSPRTGRGYGYTF. The DNA for the CDR3 is TGTGCCACCAGTCCGCGGACAGGGAGAGGCTATGGCTACACCTTC. Full variable domain (missing parts from reference TRBV15 and TRBJ1-2): DAMVIQNPRYQVTQFGKPVTLSCSQTLNHNVMYWYQQKSSQAPKLLFHYYDKDFNNEADTPDNFQSRRPNTSFCFLDIRSPGLGDTAMYLCATSPRTGRGYGYTFGSGTRLTVV.